This T cell receptor beta chain was recorded in a study of blood T cell repertoires in COVID-19. About the research overall: COVID-19 samples, acute and convalescent, were from the United States, Italy and Spain. PBMCs, B-cell-depleted T cells, or T cells were the source of the cDNA or gDNA that made up the material.

CDR1 MNHEY and CDR2 SVGAGI come from the germline V gene. The CDR3 loop spans 12 amino acids. Trimming shortened V by 5 bases and J by 14 bases, and 13 bases separated the two germline ends. Original methodology: Nucleated cell counts were estimated from reference gene primer amplification. Some clones are missing from TCRdb's copy, which holds only in-frame ones; the method was immunoSEQ multiplex PCR. V and J calls and clone size follow that table, whereas D and trimming were derived from the DNA. Counted here are 95,000 to 110,000 clones, around 83% occurring once; the ten biggest clones make up 4% to 5.5%.

The receptor was derived from a man aged 65 to 79 with acute or convalescent COVID-19. The genes are TRBV6-5 and TRBJ1-6; maybe TRBD1 (6 bases). The sequencing sample was made of peripheral blood. The CDR3 nucleotides are TGTGCCAGCAGTCTTCCGGGGGGCACCCTCCACTTT. It yields the protein CASSLPGGTLHF.